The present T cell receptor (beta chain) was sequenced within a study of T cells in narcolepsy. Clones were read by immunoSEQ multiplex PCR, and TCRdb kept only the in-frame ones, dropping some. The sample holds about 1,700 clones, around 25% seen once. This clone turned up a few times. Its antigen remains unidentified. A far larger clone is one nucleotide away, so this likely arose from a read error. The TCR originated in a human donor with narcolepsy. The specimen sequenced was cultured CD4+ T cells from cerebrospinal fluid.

The chain's CDR3 is CSARTAMNSEAFF. In nucleotides, the CDR3 is TGCAGCGCTCGGACGGCGATGAACTCTGAAGCTTTCTTT. This chain links TRBV29-1 with TRBJ1-1, with D unclear. Per germline, CDR1 SQVTM and CDR2 ANQGSEA. This CDR3 has 13 residues. The entire variable domain, with the rest obtained from reference TRBV29-1 and TRBJ1-1, is as follows: SAVISQKPSRDICQRGTSLTIQCQVDSQVTMMFWYRQQPGQSLTLIATANQGSEATYESGFVIDKFPISRPNLTFSTLTVSNMSPEDSSIYLCSARTAMNSEAFFGQGTRLTVV.